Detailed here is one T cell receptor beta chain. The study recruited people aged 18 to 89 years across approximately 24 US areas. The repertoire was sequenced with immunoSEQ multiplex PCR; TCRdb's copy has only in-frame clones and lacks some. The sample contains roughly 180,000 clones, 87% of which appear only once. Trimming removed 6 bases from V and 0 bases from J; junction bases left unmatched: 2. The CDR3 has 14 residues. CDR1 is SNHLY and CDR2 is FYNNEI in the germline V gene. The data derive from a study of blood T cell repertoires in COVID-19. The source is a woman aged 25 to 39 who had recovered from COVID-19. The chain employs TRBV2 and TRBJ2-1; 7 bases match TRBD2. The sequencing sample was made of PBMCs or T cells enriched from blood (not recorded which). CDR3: CASRASGSYNEQFF. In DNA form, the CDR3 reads TGTGCCAGCAGGGCTAGCGGCTCCTACAATGAGCAGTTCTTC.